This record covers a single T cell receptor (beta chain). Its antigen remains unidentified. These data are taken from a study of long-term antiretroviral therapy in people with HIV. General study points: Information on adherence to ART, viral resistance or therapy changes was unavailable.

Trimming stripped 9 bases from V and 0 bases from J, with 8 bases between. The germline CDR1 and CDR2 sequences are MDHEN and SYDVKM. This CDR3 region has 13 residues. Researchers ran immunoSEQ v3.0 at survey level. TCRdb's copy holds only in-frame clones and misses some; the assay was immunoSEQ multiplex PCR. The table records approximately 13,000 clones, about 88% of them present only once. The sequences come from unsorted PBMCs, collected 2.1 years after starting antiretroviral therapy. The receptor was isolated from a woman aged 40 to 55 with HIV. The chain has TRBV28 and TRBJ1-4; D gene unclear. CDR3 coding DNA: TGTGCCAGTTGTTTTGCAACTAATGAAAAACTGTTTTTT. It yields the protein CASCFATNEKLFF.